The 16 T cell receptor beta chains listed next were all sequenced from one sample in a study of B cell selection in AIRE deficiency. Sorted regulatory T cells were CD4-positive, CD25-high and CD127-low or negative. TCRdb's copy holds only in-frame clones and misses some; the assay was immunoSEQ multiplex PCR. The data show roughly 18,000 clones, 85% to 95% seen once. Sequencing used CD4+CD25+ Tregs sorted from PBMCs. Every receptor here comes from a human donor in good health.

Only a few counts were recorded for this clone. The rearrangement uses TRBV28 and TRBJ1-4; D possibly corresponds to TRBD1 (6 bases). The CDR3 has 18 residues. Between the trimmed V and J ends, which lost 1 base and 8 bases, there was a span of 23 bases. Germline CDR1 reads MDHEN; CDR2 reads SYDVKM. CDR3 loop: CASSLYFPMTGRGEKLFF. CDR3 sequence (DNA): TGTGCCAGCAGTTTATATTTCCCAATGACAGGAAGAGGGGAAAAACTGTTTTTT.

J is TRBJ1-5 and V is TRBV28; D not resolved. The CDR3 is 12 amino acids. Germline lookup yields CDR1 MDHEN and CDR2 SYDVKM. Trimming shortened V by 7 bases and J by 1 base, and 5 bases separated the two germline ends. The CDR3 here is CASTQSNQPQHF. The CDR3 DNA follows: TGTGCCAGCACGCAGAGCAATCAGCCCCAGCATTTT.

This CDR3 is CASTFYDEQFF. The DNA of the CDR3 is TGTGCCAGCACCTTTTATGATGAGCAGTTCTTC. The chain has TRBV7-9 and TRBJ2-1, with D unresolved. The CDR3 spans 11 residues. The germline V and J ends were trimmed by 7 bases and 8 bases, with 9 bases remaining between them. Germline V gene data show CDR1 as SEHNR and CDR2 as FQNEAQ (reference sequence).

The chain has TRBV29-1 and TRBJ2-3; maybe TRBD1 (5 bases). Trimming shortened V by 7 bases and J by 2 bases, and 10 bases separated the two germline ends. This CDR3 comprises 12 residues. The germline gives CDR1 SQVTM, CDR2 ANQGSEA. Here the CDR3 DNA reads TGCAGCGGACAGATAAACACAGATACGCAGTATTTT. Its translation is CSGQINTDTQYF.

The CDR3 region is CASSQVTNTGELFF. The DNA for the CDR3 is TGTGCCAGCAGCCAAGTTACGAACACCGGGGAGCTGTTTTTT. The chain couples TRBV4-2 to TRBJ2-2; D is unresolved. The CDR3 is 14 residues long. Germline values: CDR1 LGHNA, CDR2 YNFKEQ. V shed 1 base and J shed 0 bases, with 3 bases lying between them.

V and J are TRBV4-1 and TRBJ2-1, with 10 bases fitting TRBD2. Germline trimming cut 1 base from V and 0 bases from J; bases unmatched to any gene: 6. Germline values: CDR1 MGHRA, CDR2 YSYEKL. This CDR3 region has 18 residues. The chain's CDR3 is CASSQVPGLASSYNEQFF. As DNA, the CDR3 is TGCGCCAGCAGCCAAGTTCCGGGACTAGCGAGCTCCTACAATGAGCAGTTCTTC.

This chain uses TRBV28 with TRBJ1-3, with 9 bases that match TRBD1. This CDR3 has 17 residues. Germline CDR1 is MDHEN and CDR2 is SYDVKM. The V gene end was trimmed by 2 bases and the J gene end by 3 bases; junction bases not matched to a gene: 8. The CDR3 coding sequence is TGTGCCAGCAGTTTAATGGGACAGGGCGCAGTTGGAAACACCATATATTTT. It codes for CASSLMGQGAVGNTIYF.

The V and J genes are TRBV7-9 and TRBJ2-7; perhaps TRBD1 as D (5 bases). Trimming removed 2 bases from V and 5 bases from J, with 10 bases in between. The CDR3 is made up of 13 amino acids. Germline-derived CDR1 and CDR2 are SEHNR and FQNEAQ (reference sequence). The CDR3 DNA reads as TGTGCCAGCAGCTTACAGGGTATACACGAGCAGTACTTC. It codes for CASSLQGIHEQYF.

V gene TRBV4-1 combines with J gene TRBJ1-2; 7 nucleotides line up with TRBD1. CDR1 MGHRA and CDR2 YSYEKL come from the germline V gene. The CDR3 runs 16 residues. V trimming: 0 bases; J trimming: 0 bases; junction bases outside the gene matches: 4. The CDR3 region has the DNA TGCGCCAGCAGCCAAGATTTCCAGGGGGCTAACTATGGCTACACCTTC. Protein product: CASSQDFQGANYGYTF.

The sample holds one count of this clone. The CDR3 DNA reads TGTGCCAGCAGCCGGTTAGGAGGGGGGGTAGAAGAGCAGTTCTTC. This sequence encodes CASSRLGGGVEEQFF. V is TRBV7-2 and J is TRBJ2-1; the D gene is possibly TRBD2 (7 bases). Trimming took off 5 bases at V and 10 bases at J, with 21 bases between the two ends. The CDR3 runs to 15 residues. Per the germline V gene, CDR1 is SGHTA and CDR2 is FQGNSA.

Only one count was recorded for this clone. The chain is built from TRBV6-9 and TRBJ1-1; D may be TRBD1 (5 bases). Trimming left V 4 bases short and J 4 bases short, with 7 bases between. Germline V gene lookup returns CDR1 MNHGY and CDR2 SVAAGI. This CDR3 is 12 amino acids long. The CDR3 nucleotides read TGTGCCAGCAGTTCGGGACTCACTGAAGCTTTCTTT. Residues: CASSSGLTEAFF.

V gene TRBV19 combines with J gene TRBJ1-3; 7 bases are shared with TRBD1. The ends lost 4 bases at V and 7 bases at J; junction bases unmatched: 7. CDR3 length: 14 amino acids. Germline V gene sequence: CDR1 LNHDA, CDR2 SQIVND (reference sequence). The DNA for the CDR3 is TGTGCCAGTAGTAGACAGGGATACGGCAACACCATATATTTT. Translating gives CASSRQGYGNTIYF.

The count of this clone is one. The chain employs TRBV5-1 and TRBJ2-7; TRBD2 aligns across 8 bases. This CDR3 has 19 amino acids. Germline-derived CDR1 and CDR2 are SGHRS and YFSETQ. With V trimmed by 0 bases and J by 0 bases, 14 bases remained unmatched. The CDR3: CASSLVAGGHYTTSYEQYF. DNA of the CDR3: TGCGCCAGCAGCTTGGTCGCGGGAGGACACTACACTACCTCCTACGAGCAGTACTTC.

The CDR3 reads CASSPLRHLLSNEQFF. CDR3 in DNA: TGTGCCAGCAGCCCTTTGAGACACCTTCTGTCCAATGAGCAGTTCTTC. The chain employs TRBV7-9 and TRBJ2-1; D gene ambiguous. Germline assignment: CDR1 SEHNR and CDR2 FQNEAQ (reference sequence). CDR3 length: 16 residues. The V gene lost 5 bases and the J gene lost 6 bases, with 20 bases spanning the gap.

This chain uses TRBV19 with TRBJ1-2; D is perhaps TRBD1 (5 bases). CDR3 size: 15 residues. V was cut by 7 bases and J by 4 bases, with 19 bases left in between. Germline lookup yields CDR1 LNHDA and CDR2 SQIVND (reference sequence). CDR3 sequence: CASMAPGGFFYGYTF. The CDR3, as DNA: TGTGCCAGTATGGCTCCTGGGGGATTCTTCTATGGCTACACCTTC.

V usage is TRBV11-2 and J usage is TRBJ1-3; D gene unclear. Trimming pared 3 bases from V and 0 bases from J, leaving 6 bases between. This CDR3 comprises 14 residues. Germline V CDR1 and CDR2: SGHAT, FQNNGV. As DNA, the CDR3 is TGTGCCAGCAGCTTTGGCAGCTCTGGAAACACCATATATTTT. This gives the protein CASSFGSSGNTIYF.